This TCR beta chain was captured by sequencing in a study of blood T cell repertoires in COVID-19. In the study's own analysis: Reference gene primer amplification gave nucleated cell count estimates. Assay: immunoSEQ multiplex PCR; the TCRdb copy retains only in-frame clones and omits some. V and J calls and clone size are as listed in that table; D and trimming were resolved from the DNA. Of about 220,000 clones detected, less than 90% appear once; the ten largest clones hold just over 2.5%. Living in 24 US areas, the participants were between roughly 18 and 90 years of age. Two consecutive negative NP/OP PCR tests, clearance, or resolved symptoms defined Cohort 3 recovery. V was cut by 0 bases and J by 7 bases, with 9 bases left in between. This CDR3 region has 13 residues. Germline assignment: CDR1 LGHNA and CDR2 YNFKEQ.

The chain couples TRBV4-2 to TRBJ2-5, with D uncertain. The sequence was obtained from a woman aged 30 to 39 who had recovered from COVID-19. Input material: PBMCs or T cells enriched from blood (not recorded which). The DNA for the CDR3 is TGTGCCAGCAGCCAAGAGGTAGCAGCGACCCAGTACTTC. Translated, it gives CASSQEVAATQYF.